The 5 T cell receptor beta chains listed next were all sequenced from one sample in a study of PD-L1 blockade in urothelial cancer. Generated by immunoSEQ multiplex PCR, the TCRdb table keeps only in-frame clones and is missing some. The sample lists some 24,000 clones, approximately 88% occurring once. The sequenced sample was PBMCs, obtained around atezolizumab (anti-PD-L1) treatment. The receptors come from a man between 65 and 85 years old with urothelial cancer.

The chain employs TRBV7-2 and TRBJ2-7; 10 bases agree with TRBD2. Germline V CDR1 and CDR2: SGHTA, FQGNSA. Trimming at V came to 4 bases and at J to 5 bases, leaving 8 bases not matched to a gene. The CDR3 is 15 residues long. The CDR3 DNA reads TGTGCCAGCAGCTCCCAGAGCGGGAGGGGTAACGAGCAGTACTTC. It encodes CASSSQSGRGNEQYF.

CDR3 in amino acids: CASSLDPTRTDTQYF. In DNA form, the CDR3 reads TGCGCCAGCAGCTTGGACCCCACAAGAACAGATACGCAGTATTTT. The gene calls are TRBV5-1 and TRBJ2-3; D is unresolved. The CDR3 consists of 15 residues. Trimming removed 0 bases at V and 3 bases at J, with 11 bases between. In germline, CDR1 is SGHRS, CDR2 YFSETQ.

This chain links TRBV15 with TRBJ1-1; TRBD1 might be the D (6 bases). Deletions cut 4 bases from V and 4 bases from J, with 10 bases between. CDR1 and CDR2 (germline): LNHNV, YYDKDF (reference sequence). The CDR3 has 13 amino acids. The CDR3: CATSTRQATEAFF. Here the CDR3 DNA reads TGTGCCACCAGCACTCGACAGGCCACTGAAGCTTTCTTT.

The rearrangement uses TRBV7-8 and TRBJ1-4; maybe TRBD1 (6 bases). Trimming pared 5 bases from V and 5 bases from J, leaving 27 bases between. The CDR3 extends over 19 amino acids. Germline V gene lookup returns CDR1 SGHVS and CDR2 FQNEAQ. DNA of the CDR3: TGTGCCAGCAGCCCAATGTTTCACAGGGCAAGAGGGGAAAATGAAAAACTGTTTTTT. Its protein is CASSPMFHRARGENEKLFF.

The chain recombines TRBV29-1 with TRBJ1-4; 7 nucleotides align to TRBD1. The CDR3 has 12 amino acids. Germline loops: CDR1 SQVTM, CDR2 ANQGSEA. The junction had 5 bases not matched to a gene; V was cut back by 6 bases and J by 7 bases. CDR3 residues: CSVRTGSEKLFF. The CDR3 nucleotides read TGCAGCGTAAGGACAGGATCTGAAAAACTGTTTTTT.